Following are 30 T cell receptor beta chains from one sample sequenced in a study of CD8+CD57+ T cells in acquired aplastic anemia. Genomic DNA provided the template from which TCR beta VDJ and CDR3 profiles were obtained. Using its own MiXCR run on the reads, TCRdb lists one record per CDR3 protein. The sample holds some 220,000 distinct CDR3 sequences, about a third seen once. Material for sequencing was sorted CD4+, CD8+, or CD8+CD57+ T cells (not recorded which) from PBMCs. The receptors were gathered from a human donor in good health, serving as a control.

This clonotype has only a few counts. The chain employs TRBV5-1 and TRBJ1-3; no definite D call. Deletions cut 0 bases from V and 2 bases from J, with 9 bases between. The CDR3 is 15 amino acids. From germline, CDR1 is SGHRS and CDR2 YFSETQ. CDR3 DNA: TGCGCCAGCAGCTTGGATGTTGGGACTGGAAACACCATATATTTT. This translates into CASSLDVGTGNTIYF.

This clonotype has a count of ten or more. The chain uses TRBV19 and TRBJ1-1, with D unclear. With 3 bases removed from V and 1 base from J, the gap between germline ends came to 6 bases. This CDR3 is 13 amino acids long. Per germline, CDR1 LNHDA and CDR2 SQIVND (reference sequence). The CDR3 loop reads CASSISRNTEAFF. The CDR3 nucleotides read TGTGCCAGTAGTATTTCCCGGAACACTGAAGCTTTCTTT.

A word on this clonotype: At one of its ends the junction is not consistent with the germline gene, which may arise from a read error. The V call is TRBV4-1, the J call TRBJ1-2; 11 nucleotides match TRBD1. The CDR3 contains 17 residues. Germline CDR1 is MGHRA and CDR2 is YSYEKL. In DNA form, the CDR3 reads TGCGCCAGCAACCAAGGAAGGACAGGGGGCCCCGACAGAGGCTACACCTTC. This translates into CASNQGRTGGPDRGYTF.

This clonotype was seen more than once but under ten times. The genes are TRBV4-1 and TRBJ1-2; tentatively, D is TRBD1 (6 bases). The germline V gene has CDR1 MGHRA and CDR2 YSYEKL. V was cut by 0 bases and J by 5 bases, with 16 bases left in between. The CDR3 runs to 16 residues. The CDR3 loop reads CASSQERAGVAYGYTF. The DNA for the CDR3 is TGCGCCAGCAGCCAAGAGAGGGCAGGGGTGGCATATGGCTACACCTTC.

This clonotype was seen ten or more times. The V gene is TRBV11-2, the J gene TRBJ2-3; D not resolved. The germline V gene has CDR1 SGHAT and CDR2 FQNNGV. V lost 5 bases to trimming and J lost 2 bases, with 17 bases between them. The CDR3 is 16 amino acids. CDR3 sequence (DNA): TGTGCCAGCAGCCCAACCCGAGTTATGAACACAGATACGCAGTATTTT. Translated, it gives CASSPTRVMNTDTQYF.

Of note for this clonotype: A much more abundant neighbour one base away suggests this may be a read error. Here the CDR3 reads CAISFFSYGYTF. CDR3 DNA sequence: TGTGCCATCAGTTTCTTCAGCTATGGCTACACCTTC. The V call is TRBV10-3, the J call TRBJ1-2; D remains unclear. Germline values: CDR1 ENHRY, CDR2 SYGVKD. There are 12 residues in the CDR3. Trimming removed 5 bases at V and 4 bases at J, with 8 bases between.

This clonotype was recorded many times. The rearrangement joins TRBV20-1 to TRBJ1-2; 8 bases match TRBD1. The CDR3 is 14 amino acids. After removal of 6 bases from V and 4 bases from J, the junction contained 10 bases not matched to a gene. Germline CDR1 is DFQATT and CDR2 is SNEGSKA (reference sequence). In DNA form, the CDR3 reads TGCAGTGCGGACCGGACAGGGTCCGCCTATGGCTACACCTTC. This sequence encodes CSADRTGSAYGYTF.

This clonotype was picked up many times. The rearrangement links TRBV20-1 to TRBJ1-1; 7 positions agree with TRBD1. V shed 3 bases and J 4 bases; nucleotides not matched to a gene: 8. Germline CDR1 reads DFQATT; CDR2 reads SNEGSKA (reference sequence). This CDR3 has 14 amino acids. The CDR3 DNA reads TGCAGTGCTAGGTCGACAGGGAAGGGCACTGAAGCTTTCTTT. As protein: CSARSTGKGTEAFF.

This rearrangement joins TRBV6-5 to TRBJ2-7; TRBD1 matches 8 bases. J lost 3 bases, V lost 2 bases, and 6 bases had no gene match. Germline CDR1 and CDR2: MNHEY and SVGAGI. The length of the CDR3 is 15 residues. The CDR3 loop reads CASSYSWTGYYEQYF. In DNA form, the CDR3 reads TGTGCCAGCAGTTACAGCTGGACAGGGTACTACGAGCAGTACTTC.

This clonotype showed up just once. The rearrangement links TRBV5-4 to TRBJ2-2, with 12 bases fitting TRBD2. V gave up 0 bases and J gave up 1 base; unmatched junction bases: 4. The V gene's germline CDR1 is SGHNT and CDR2 YYREEE (reference sequence). The length of the CDR3 is 18 residues. The CDR3 DNA sequence: TGTGCCAGCAGCTTGGGGGCTAGCGGGGGGGTGAACACCGGGGAGCTGTTTTTT. It codes for CASSLGASGGVNTGELFF. Supplemented by reference TRBV5-4 and TRBJ2-2, the full variable domain reads ETGVTQSPTHLIKTRGQQVTLRCSSQSGHNTVSWYQQALGQGPQFIFQYYREEENGRGNFPPRFSGLQFPNYSSELNVNALELDDSALYLCASSLGASGGVNTGELFFGEGSRLTVL.

V usage is TRBV24-1 and J usage is TRBJ2-6; D remains unclear. The CDR3 runs 17 residues. Trimming removed 0 bases at V and 0 bases at J, with 8 bases between. CDR1 and CDR2 from the germline V gene are KGHDR and SFDVKD. The CDR3 sequence is CATSDLGRSSGANVLTF. For the CDR3, the DNA is TGTGCCACCAGTGATTTGGGCAGAAGCTCTGGGGCCAACGTCCTGACTTTC.

This clonotype showed up many times. V gene TRBV2 combines with J gene TRBJ2-4; 7 positions agree with TRBD2. The V gene end was trimmed by 11 bases and the J gene end by 16 bases; junction bases not matched to a gene: 14. Germline V gives CDR1 SNHLY, CDR2 FYNNEI. This CDR3 has 11 residues. Here the CDR3 reads CAGGVGTFQYF. The DNA for the CDR3 is TGTGCCGGGGGGGTTGGGACCTTCCAATACTTC.

This clonotype was observed at least ten times. The chain employs TRBV5-1 and TRBJ1-2, with 9 bases that match TRBD1. Germline trimming cut 0 bases from V and 8 bases from J; bases unmatched to any gene: 2. The germline V gene encodes CDR1 SGHRS and CDR2 YFSETQ. The CDR3 runs 13 residues. As DNA, the CDR3 is TGCGCCAGCAGCTTGGGGACAGGGGACGGCTACACCTTC. As protein: CASSLGTGDGYTF.

The sample holds a few counts of this clonotype. The V call is TRBV19, the J call TRBJ2-2; no clear D gene. Germline V lookup: CDR1 LNHDA, CDR2 SQIVND (reference sequence). V gave up 4 bases and J gave up 1 base, with 7 bases separating them. The CDR3 is made up of 14 amino acids. CDR3 residues: CASSKVMNTGELFF. The CDR3 region has the DNA TGTGCCAGTAGTAAAGTGATGAACACCGGGGAGCTGTTTTTT.

This clonotype was detected many times. The J gene is TRBJ2-7, the V gene TRBV5-1; D ambiguous. V lost 2 bases and J lost 0, with 9 bases in between. Germline CDR1 is SGHRS and CDR2 is YFSETQ. The CDR3 is 14 amino acids. CDR3 amino acids: CASSLFESSYEQYF. The CDR3 DNA reads TGCGCCAGCAGCTTATTTGAGAGCTCCTACGAGCAGTACTTC.

This sequence joins TRBV15 and TRBJ1-4, with 9 bases fitting TRBD1. Germline loops: CDR1 LNHNV, CDR2 YYDKDF (reference sequence). The CDR3 is 16 residues long. J gave up 5 bases and V 4 bases, and 8 bases lay outside the gene matches. In DNA form, the CDR3 reads TGTGCCACCAGCAAATGGTTCGGACAGGGGAATGAAAAACTGTTTTTT. Its protein product is CATSKWFGQGNEKLFF.

Comment on this clonotype: It may be a read error: a sequence one base away is much more abundant. Since the CDR3 does not end with the conserved phenylalanine or tryptophan, this likely comes from a read error. This CDR3 is CSARDVLRGDRVTEAFL. The CDR3 coding sequence is TGCAGTGCTAGAGATGTCCTCAGGGGCGATCGGGTCACTGAAGCTTTCCTT. The V and J genes are TRBV20-1 and TRBJ1-1, with a weak D call TRBD1 (6 bases). The V gene lost 0 bases and the J gene lost 4 bases, with 21 bases spanning the gap. Germline V gene lookup returns CDR1 DFQATT and CDR2 SNEGSKA (reference sequence). The CDR3 is 17 residues long.

The chain couples TRBV2 to TRBJ1-1; tentative D call: TRBD1 (5 bases). The germline CDR1 and CDR2 sequences are SNHLY and FYNNEI. The CDR3 contains 14 residues. Trimming removed 10 bases at V and 1 base at J, with 16 bases between. The CDR3 protein is CATTLGTGNTEAFF. The DNA for the CDR3 is TGTGCCACTACGCTGGGGACGGGGAACACTGAAGCTTTCTTT.

This clonotype was counted at least ten times. The chain is built from TRBV5-1 and TRBJ2-3; no reliable D call. The germline CDR1 and CDR2 sequences are SGHRS and YFSETQ. The CDR3 consists of 14 residues. Trimming cost V 2 bases and J 1 base, with 8 bases left between them. The CDR3, as DNA: TGCGCCAGCAGCTTCGAAGGTCGCACAGATACGCAGTATTTT. It specifies CASSFEGRTDTQYF.

J is TRBJ1-1 and V is TRBV2, with 8 bases that match TRBD1. The CDR3 runs 14 residues. Trimming cost V 6 bases and J 7 bases; bases outside gene matches: 10. Germline V gene data show CDR1 as SNHLY and CDR2 as FYNNEI. The CDR3, as DNA: TGTGCCAGCAGAACCCGGGACAGGAGCATTGAAGCTTTCTTT. It yields the protein CASRTRDRSIEAFF.

CDR3 sequence (DNA): TGTGCCAGCATTAGACCTGGGGCCAACGTCCTGACTTTC. The encoded protein is CASIRPGANVLTF. The chain joins TRBV28 to TRBJ2-6; D is ambiguous. Germline CDR1 and CDR2: MDHEN and SYDVKM. This CDR3 has 13 residues. The V gene lost 7 bases and the J gene lost 2 bases, with 6 bases spanning the gap.

At least ten counts were recorded for this clonotype. V and J are TRBV19 and TRBJ1-4; D remains ambiguous. V was cut by 8 bases and J by 4 bases, with 14 bases left in between. Germline lookup yields CDR1 LNHDA and CDR2 SQIVND (reference sequence). This CDR3 is 14 amino acids long. CDR3: CASGRGTGNEKLFF. CDR3 in DNA: TGTGCCAGTGGCCGGGGTACGGGTAATGAAAAACTGTTTTTT.

Note on this clonotype: This may be a read error, as it is one base from a much larger clone. The chain is built from TRBV6-4 and TRBJ1-2; 8 bases are shared with TRBD1. Germline CDR1 reads MRHNA; CDR2 reads SNTAGT. The CDR3 spans 16 residues. V lost 2 bases and J lost 0; bases outside the gene matches: 5. The CDR3 sequence: CASSDGTGLTNYGYTF. The CDR3 DNA is TGTGCCAGCAGTGACGGGACAGGACTTACTAACTATGGCTACACCTTC.

This clonotype was seen a few times. This chain joins TRBV7-2 and TRBJ2-1; 10 bases are shared with TRBD2. The CDR3 consists of 14 residues. J was trimmed by 10 bases and V by 4 bases; bases with no gene match: 7. Germline lookup yields CDR1 SGHTA and CDR2 FQGNSA. CDR3 region: CASSSRLLAGEQFF. CDR3 nucleotides: TGTGCCAGCAGCTCCAGACTACTAGCGGGAGAGCAGTTCTTC.

The rearrangement uses TRBV24-1 and TRBJ1-2; TRBD1 agrees at 7 bases. This CDR3 is built from 14 residues. The junction had 9 bases not matched to a gene; V was cut back by 8 bases and J by 4 bases. Germline CDR1 KGHDR, CDR2 SFDVKD. CDR3 nucleotide sequence: TGTGCCACCAATGAGCCCACAGGGGCCTATGGCTACACCTTC. Translated, it gives CATNEPTGAYGYTF.

This clonotype showed up many times. The V call is TRBV20-1, the J call TRBJ1-5; possible D gene TRBD1, 5 bases. The germline V and J ends were trimmed by 5 bases and 6 bases, with 17 bases remaining between them. Per the germline V gene, CDR1 is DFQATT and CDR2 is SNEGSKA (reference sequence). The CDR3 has 14 amino acids. The CDR3 sequence is CSAPEEVRGQPQHF. The CDR3 bases are TGCAGTGCTCCCGAAGAAGTTAGGGGTCAGCCCCAGCATTTT.

The genes are TRBV10-3 and TRBJ1-6; no clear D gene. The CDR3 is made up of 11 amino acids. Trimming cost V 8 bases and J 6 bases, with 5 bases left between them. Germline V gene data show CDR1 as ENHRY and CDR2 as SYGVKD. CDR3 residues: CAIETNSPLHF. DNA for the CDR3: TGTGCCATCGAAACTAATTCACCCCTCCACTTT.

The chain employs TRBV19 and TRBJ2-7, with D possibly TRBD2 on 5 matching bases. The germline V gene has CDR1 LNHDA and CDR2 SQIVND (reference sequence). The length of the CDR3 is 12 residues. Trimming stripped 6 bases from V and 6 bases from J, with 12 bases between. CDR3 protein: CASSPFRGEQYF. The CDR3, as DNA: TGTGCCAGTAGCCCCTTTCGGGGCGAGCAGTACTTC.

This clonotype turned up a few times. The chain couples TRBV12-3 or TRBV12-4 to TRBJ1-1; possibly TRBD1 for D (5 bases). This CDR3 contains 14 residues. V gave up 3 bases and J gave up 6 bases, with 14 bases separating them. The DNA of the CDR3 is TGTGCCAGCAGTTTCGACCCCATGGGGGCTGAAGCTTTCTTT. Encoded protein: CASSFDPMGAEAFF.

This clonotype was seen ten or more times. This chain uses TRBV2 with TRBJ1-4, with D possibly TRBD1 on 6 matching bases. CDR1 SNHLY and CDR2 FYNNEI come from the germline V gene. The CDR3 sequence is 14 residues long. The V and J ends lost 6 bases and 8 bases respectively, with 16 bases between them. The CDR3 spells CASSRTETGEKLFF. The CDR3 nucleotides are TGTGCCAGCAGCCGGACTGAAACAGGGGAAAAACTGTTTTTT.